What follows describes a single TCR beta chain. Its antigen is undetermined. The data are from a study of T cells in Graves' hyperthyroidism and ophthalmopathy. Overall study context: Upon initial diagnosis and before any treatment, peripheral blood was collected.

Amplification of TCR beta CDR3 regions used RNA as the template. A first-round RT-PCR of the TCR CDR3 used the HTBI primer set. A single record per CDR3 protein comes from TCRdb applying MiXCR to the multiplex PCR reads. Among about 520,000 distinct CDR3 sequences listed, around a quarter were seen once. Study findings and constraints: Most expanded thyroid clonotypes above 0.001 recurred in blood.

Diagnosing involved the use of clinical symptoms, serum thyroxine and TRAb, thyroid ultrasound and orbital computed tomography. Isolation of PBMCs was performed on around 9.4 ml fresh peripheral blood. The trim removed 2 bases at V and 0 bases at J, leaving 9 bases unmatched. In germline, CDR1 is MNHEY, CDR2 SVGEGT. This CDR3 comprises 18 residues. The genes are TRBV6-2 or TRBV6-3 and TRBJ2-5; the match to TRBD2 covers 10 bases. The sequence was obtained from a woman aged 30 to 39 with Graves' ophthalmopathy. Sequenced sample: blood. DNA for the CDR3: TGTGCCAGCAGTTACGAAGCGGGAGGGCCAGATAACCAAGAGACCCAGTACTTC. Amino acids: CASSYEAGGPDNQETQYF.